These 11 T cell receptor beta chains were sequenced from one sample in a study of beta chain features in type 1 diabetes. Every isolated RNA sample was fully reverse transcribed, so sequencing captured expressed TCRB transcripts. The assay was immunoSEQ multiplex PCR, and TCRdb's table has in-frame clones only and misses some. The table shows 400,000 to 450,000 clones, with roughly 14% occurring only once. Sequenced: naive CD4+ T cells from blood. The origin of the receptors is a man aged 30 to 39 in good health.

This clone was observed once. This chain connects TRBV5-6 to TRBJ1-1, with 11 bases aligning to TRBD1. Germline CDR1 is SGHDT and CDR2 is YYEEEE. J gave up 9 bases and V 4 bases, and 5 bases lay outside the gene matches. The CDR3 runs to 13 residues. Written as DNA, the CDR3 is TGTGCCAGCAGCCGGACAGGGGGCGGGAAAGCTTTCTTT. It yields the protein CASSRTGGGKAFF.

The table lists this clone with a few counts. The chain couples TRBV18 to TRBJ1-2; D remains unclear. Trimming pared 3 bases from V and 5 bases from J, leaving 13 bases between. This CDR3 contains 14 residues. Germline assignment: CDR1 KGHSH and CDR2 LQKENI. The chain's CDR3 is CASSPVTSYYGYTF. The CDR3 region has the DNA TGTGCCAGCTCACCTGTGACTTCATATTATGGCTACACCTTC. Full variable domain (remainder filled in from reference TRBV18 and TRBJ1-2): NAGVMQNPRHLVRRRGQEARLRCSPMKGHSHVYWYRQLPEEGLKFMVYLQKENIIDESGMPKERFSAEFPKEGPSILRIQQVVRGDSAAYFCASSPVTSYYGYTFGSGTRLTVV.

This clone was seen a handful of times. This sequence joins TRBV7-2 and TRBJ2-4; 9 bases line up with TRBD1. J lost 11 bases, V lost 5 bases, and 7 bases had no gene match. CDR1 is SGHTA and CDR2 is FQGNSA in the germline V gene. This CDR3 has 13 amino acids. CDR3 DNA sequence: TGTGCCAGCAGCAGCCGGGACAGGGAAGTTCAGTACTTC. Translating gives CASSSRDREVQYF.

This clone was picked up a small number of times. This rearrangement joins TRBV29-1 to TRBJ2-2, with 10 bases identical to TRBD2. Germline-derived CDR1 and CDR2 are SQVTM and ANQGSEA. The CDR3 has 14 residues. V shed 6 bases and J 2 bases; nucleotides not matched to a gene: 3. The CDR3 is CSVLAGANTGELFF. As DNA, the CDR3 is TGCAGCGTCCTAGCGGGAGCTAACACCGGGGAGCTGTTTTTT.

J is TRBJ2-7 and V is TRBV4-1; 7 bases are shared with TRBD1. V lost 1 base, J lost 5 bases, and 11 bases stayed unmatched. This CDR3 is built from 16 residues. Germline V gives CDR1 MGHRA, CDR2 YSYEKL. The CDR3 is CASSQGTGTAFHEQYF. The DNA for the CDR3 is TGCGCCAGCAGCCAAGGTACCGGGACAGCTTTCCACGAGCAGTACTTC.

The V call is TRBV19, the J call TRBJ2-1, with D hard to call. With 1 base removed from V and 4 bases from J, the gap between germline ends came to 11 bases. The CDR3 is 15 amino acids. CDR1 LNHDA and CDR2 SQIVND come from the germline V gene (reference sequence). The CDR3 region has the DNA TGTGCCAGTAGTATAGGAAGGACGTTATACAATGAGCAGTTCTTC. This translates into CASSIGRTLYNEQFF.

The V call is TRBV6-6, the J call TRBJ2-7; D gene unclear. CDR3 length: 11 amino acids. V gave up 2 bases and J gave up 7 bases, with 6 bases separating them. Germline V gene sequence: CDR1 MNHNY, CDR2 SVGAGI (reference sequence). CDR3 bases: TGTGCCAGCAGTTACAGTTTAGAGCAGTACGTC. It encodes CASSYSLEQYV.

V is TRBV10-1 and J is TRBJ2-1; D unresolved. Trimming removed 0 bases from V and 4 bases from J, with 10 bases in between. The CDR3 contains 15 residues. CDR1 is WNHNN, CDR2 SYGVQD, per germline (reference sequence). CDR3 residues: CASSESGVPYNEQFF. In DNA form, the CDR3 reads TGCGCCAGCAGTGAGTCAGGTGTCCCATACAATGAGCAGTTCTTC.

The chain employs TRBV25-1 and TRBJ2-2; 9 nucleotides agree with TRBD1. V lost 5 bases to trimming and J lost 6 bases; unmatched junction nucleotides: 4. The CDR3 sequence is 14 residues long. Germline lookup yields CDR1 MGHDK and CDR2 SYGVNS. The CDR3 nucleotides are TGTGCCAGCAGTAACACAGGGGGCCCCGGGGAGCTGTTTTTT. It translates to CASSNTGGPGELFF.

This clone was seen only a few times. The V and J genes are TRBV29-1 and TRBJ2-2; TRBD2 agrees at 8 bases. The germline CDR1 and CDR2 sequences are SQVTM and ANQGSEA. CDR3 length: 13 amino acids. CDR3 nucleotide sequence: TGCTGTGGTAGCGGGAATGTAGGCGGGGAGCTGTTTTTT. This encodes CCGSGNVGGELFF.

V and J are TRBV7-9 and TRBJ2-3, with 9 bases lining up with TRBD2. The CDR3 length is 15 residues. The germline V gene has CDR1 SEHNR and CDR2 FQNEAQ (reference sequence). V lost 10 bases to trimming and J lost 2 bases; unmatched junction nucleotides: 10. DNA for the CDR3: TGTGCCATCATACGACTAGCGGAAAACACAGATACGCAGTATTTT. This codes for CAIIRLAENTDTQYF.